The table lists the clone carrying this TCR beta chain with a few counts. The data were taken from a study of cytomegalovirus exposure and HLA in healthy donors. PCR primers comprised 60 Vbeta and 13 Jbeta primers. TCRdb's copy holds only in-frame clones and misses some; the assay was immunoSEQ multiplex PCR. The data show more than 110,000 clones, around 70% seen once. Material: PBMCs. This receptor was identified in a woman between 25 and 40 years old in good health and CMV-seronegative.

CDR3 sequence: CASSVAPNGETQYF. Here the CDR3 DNA reads TGTGCCAGCAGCGTGGCCCCAAACGGGGAGACCCAGTACTTC. The chain carries TRBV9 and TRBJ2-5, with D uncertain. The length of the CDR3 is 14 residues. In germline, CDR1 is SGDLS, CDR2 YYNGEE. The germline V and J ends were trimmed by 2 bases and 5 bases, with 13 bases remaining between them. The variable domain in full, completed from reference TRBV9 and TRBJ2-5, reads DSGVTQTPKHLITATGQRVTLRCSPRSGDLSVYWYQQSLDQGLQFLIQYYNGEERAKGNILERFSAQQFPDLHSELNLSSLELGDSALYFCASSVAPNGETQYFGPGTRLLVL.